This TCR beta chain was identified in a study of blood T cell repertoires in COVID-19. Study context: The cDNA or gDNA used as material had been derived from T cells, B-cell-depleted T cells, or PBMCs.

Participants were aged about 18 to 100 years from 24 US areas. As processed by the authors: Nucleated cell counts were estimated from reference gene primer amplification. Repertoires were generated with immunoSEQ multiplex PCR, while TCRdb's copy carries only in-frame clones and drops some. The DNA gave D and trimming, while V, J and clone size come from that table. The table shows some 530,000 clones, with around nine tenths occurring only once. V trimming: 5 bases; J trimming: 4 bases; junction bases outside the gene matches: 4. This CDR3 region has 13 residues. Germline V gene lookup returns CDR1 SEHNR and CDR2 FQNEAQ (reference sequence).

The chain has TRBV7-9 and TRBJ1-2, with TRBD1 matching over 7 bases. The sequencing sample was made of PBMCs or T cells enriched from blood (not recorded which). The sequence came from a woman aged 55-70 years who had recovered from COVID-19. The CDR3 region is CASSSGQAYGYTF. The CDR3 nucleotides are TGTGCCAGCAGCAGCGGACAGGCCTATGGCTACACCTTC.